A selection of T cell receptor beta chains follows, all from one sample in a study of cytomegalovirus exposure and HLA in healthy donors. Measured with immunoSEQ multiplex PCR; TCRdb has only the in-frame clones, and not every one. The data hold about 120,000 clones, with about 73% observed a single time. Specimen: PBMCs. The origin of the receptors is a woman in her twenties or thirties in good health and CMV-seropositive. Each CDR3 is given with its conserved first and last residue. Each record gives: V gene, J gene, CDR3 length, CDR3 protein.

TRBV15	TRBJ2-1	15	CATSRKAGIYNEQFF
TRBV5-6	TRBJ2-1	16	CASSPPRGAGKHEQFF
TRBV6-1	TRBJ1-4	15	CASSTTGEGWEKLFF
TRBV5-4	TRBJ2-7	14	CASRPDRVPSEQYF
TRBV10-3	TRBJ1-3	14	CAIRDGGDGNTIYF
TRBV7-6	TRBJ2-1	14	CASSLVSGGIEQFF
TRBV6-5	TRBJ1-2	11	CASSAGFGYTF
TRBV10-3	TRBJ2-1	15	CAISGGSSSYNEQFF
TRBV5-6	TRBJ2-5	16	CASSLVAGGGQETQYF
TRBV6-5	TRBJ1-3	14	CASRGTIGGNTIYF
TRBV7-9	TRBJ1-4	15	CASSATGATNEKLFF
TRBV28	TRBJ1-2	15	CASSLAGTDPPGYTF
TRBV29-1	TRBJ2-1	14	CSEQLSGGAHEQFF
TRBV5-1	TRBJ2-7	14	CASSPGTGFYEQYF
TRBV9	TRBJ2-7	14	CASSVGRGSYEQYF
TRBV28	TRBJ2-5	14	CASSPPFAGATQYF
TRBV7-2	TRBJ1-2	13	CASSPDTGYGYTF
TRBV5-1	TRBJ2-7	15	CASSLGGQLPYEQYF
TRBV6-5	TRBJ1-2	12	CASSYSGGGYTF
TRBV4-2	TRBJ1-3	20	CASSQYQGELPRPSGNTIYF
TRBV5-4	TRBJ2-5	18	CASSFYSGGPTPQETQYF
TRBV6-5	TRBJ2-3	15	CASSTGGGLGDTQYF
TRBV19	TRBJ2-1	14	CASTRGAGGPAWFF
TRBV7-2	TRBJ1-3	13	CASNRTAGNTIYF
TRBV4-2	TRBJ2-7	15	CASSQQSGGAYEQYF
TRBV5-6	TRBJ1-1	12	CASSSLGSEAFF
TRBV14	TRBJ1-4	17	CASSQEPRRSSNEKLFF
TRBV11-2	TRBJ2-3	13	CASSPDISDTQYF
TRBV28	TRBJ2-7	15	CASSLHGGKIGEQYF
TRBV19	TRBJ2-1	15	CASSILAPSYNEQFF
TRBV5-4	TRBJ2-7	13	CASSLQGTYEQYF
TRBV5-8	TRBJ1-4	14	CASSAGQSYEKLFF
TRBV10-2	TRBJ2-7	13	CASSESAGTLQYF
TRBV7-9	TRBJ2-5	17	CSSSWGRDSGGQETQYF
TRBV9	TRBJ1-2	13	CASRGQGDYGYTF
TRBV6-6	TRBJ1-5	13	CASSISSNQPQHF
TRBV6-6	TRBJ1-5	15	CASSYSGTGYQPQHF
TRBV7-7	TRBJ2-5	13	CASSLAGRETQYF
TRBV9	TRBJ2-1	15	CASSVGPRLYNEQFF
TRBV7-6	TRBJ2-1	13	CASSPPGGNEQFF
TRBV7-2	TRBJ1-1	15	CASTPRYRADTEAFF
TRBV5-4	TRBJ2-5	16	CASSLGRAGGPETQYF
TRBV28	TRBJ1-4	13	CASTRGPNEKLFF
TRBV7-2	TRBJ2-3	16	CASSLTAGGRRDTQYF
TRBV10-3	TRBJ1-2	13	CAISGAAVGGYTF
TRBV30	TRBJ1-2	16	CAWSAGTGAGRYGYTF
TRBV5-1	TRBJ2-7	14	CASVLEAGDYEQYF
TRBV2	TRBJ1-6	14	CASRLDRGNSPLHF
TRBV4-1	TRBJ2-2	19	CASSLPGGRDVSAVGELFF
TRBV5-6	TRBJ1-4	15	CASSLADRAGEKLFF
TRBV9	TRBJ2-2	15	CASSPRTAPTGELFF
TRBV4-2	TRBJ2-7	13	CASSQGRAYEQYF
TRBV5-6	TRBJ1-3	15	CASSSAGLYGSTIYF
TRBV4-2	TRBJ2-7	15	CASSHDAGGRNEQYF
TRBV19	TRBJ1-6	13	CASSTTGNSPLHF